This entry lists 5 T cell receptor beta chains sequenced from one sample in a study of blood T cell repertoires in COVID-19. Only in-frame clones appear in the TCRdb table, and some are missing; sequencing was by immunoSEQ multiplex PCR. The sample lists about 170,000 clones, around 82% seen once, with approximately 2.5% in the top ten. Sequencing input: peripheral blood. These receptors were obtained from a human donor with acute or convalescent COVID-19. The donor label of this sample is uncertain.

The genes are TRBV5-1 and TRBJ2-1; D is unresolved. Germline values: CDR1 SGHRS, CDR2 YFSETQ. V was pared by 1 base and J by 7 bases, with 18 bases between. The length of the CDR3 is 16 residues. The CDR3 sequence is CASSLTAASLENEQFF. DNA for the CDR3: TGCGCCAGCAGCTTGACGGCGGCCTCCCTGGAGAATGAGCAGTTCTTC. The complete variable domain, with remaining parts taken from reference TRBV5-1 and TRBJ2-1, reads KAGVTQTPRYLIKTRGQQVTLSCSPISGHRSVSWYQQTPGQGLQFLFEYFSETQRNKGNFPGRFSGRQFSNSRSEMNVSTLELGDSALYLCASSLTAASLENEQFFGPGTRLTVL.

In this sample, this clone turned up once. The chain uses TRBV11-3 and TRBJ2-1; 7 bases are a match to TRBD1. The trim removed 0 bases at V and 4 bases at J, leaving 3 bases unmatched. The CDR3 has 15 residues. The V gene's germline CDR1 is SGHNT and CDR2 YENEEA. As DNA, the CDR3 is TGTGCCAGCAGCTTAGACGAACAGGGGTACAATGAGCAGTTCTTC. It translates to CASSLDEQGYNEQFF.

The CDR3 region has the DNA TGTGCCAGCAGTCCACGGGAGAGCTATAATTCACCCCTCCACTTT. As protein: CASSPRESYNSPLHF. The chain uses TRBV27 and TRBJ1-6, with D unclear. The germline V gene encodes CDR1 MNHEY and CDR2 SMNVEV (reference sequence). This CDR3 contains 15 residues. Trimming took off 5 bases at V and 3 bases at J, with 11 bases between the two ends.

The J gene is TRBJ1-1, the V gene TRBV5-1; maybe TRBD1 (5 bases). This CDR3 is built from 13 residues. Germline V CDR1 and CDR2: SGHRS, YFSETQ. Deletions cut 7 bases from V and 4 bases from J, with 14 bases between. The CDR3 reads CASSGAGSTEAFF. For the CDR3, the DNA is TGCGCCAGCTCCGGGGCGGGGTCCACTGAAGCTTTCTTT. Combining the CDR3 with reference TRBV5-1 and TRBJ1-1 gives the whole variable domain KAGVTQTPRYLIKTRGQQVTLSCSPISGHRSVSWYQQTPGQGLQFLFEYFSETQRNKGNFPGRFSGRQFSNSRSEMNVSTLELGDSALYLCASSGAGSTEAFFGQGTRLTVV.

V gene TRBV9 combines with J gene TRBJ2-3; D uncertain. V was shortened by 3 bases and J by 0 bases, with 11 bases between the two germline ends. The CDR3 extends over 15 amino acids. CDR1 and CDR2 from the germline V gene are SGDLS and YYNGEE. The CDR3 nucleotides read TGTGCCAGCAGCGCCGATCACCAGAGCACAGATACGCAGTATTTT. The encoded protein is CASSADHQSTDTQYF.